This T cell receptor (beta chain) comes out of a study of T cells after yellow fever vaccination (dated by TCRdb to about 2019). Broadly, across the study: Libraries from fractions with low cell numbers were prepared with the SMART-Seq v4 Ultra Low Input RNA kit. To track T-cell clones before and after primary and booster YFV17D yellow fever vaccination, bulk TCR alpha and beta repertoires were sequenced longitudinally. Two healthy male donors, one aged 18 to 30 and one aged 30 to 40 years, were included in the cohort. Bulk PBMC replicates and cell subsets were isolated from blood drawn at multiple timepoints before and after both primary and secondary immunization. On the study overall, not on this receptor specifically: Because abundant contaminating clonotypes from the bulk population could be contained in FACS-sorted repertoires, computational filtering was required. The secondary T-cell response was found to be weaker but faster than the primary response, with a peak reached on day 5 rather than on day 15. After the booster, most of the clones that had expanded following primary vaccination were detected again (almost 98% of CD4 and around 88% of CD8), which suggests that memory was broadly maintained. Because only two donors were included in the study, the extent to which the findings can be generalized is limited. A small fraction of clonotypes showed up in both the CD4 and CD8 compartments, probably as a result of convergent recombination.

At least ten counts were recorded for this clonotype. Its antigen is unknown. No quality values exist for individual bases; no much larger clone is one base distant. In the germline V gene, CDR1 corresponds to KGHDR and CDR2 to SFDVKD. From the cysteine up to the phenylalanine, the CDR3 has a length of 14 residues. The DNA shown is the 42-base CDR3, in frame from base 1. At the junction V is shortened by 3 bases and J by 8 bases; bases outside the gene matches: 3. TCR cDNA was synthesized by 5'RACE template switching, which introduced a universal primer site and unique molecular identifiers. Priming of cDNA synthesis was performed from both the TCR alpha and TCR beta constant segments. Library amplification used two PCR steps, and the second PCR step added sample barcodes and sequencing adapters. Sequencing of the libraries was done on either Illumina HiSeq 2500 (2x100 bp) or NovaSeq (2x150 bp). The source study handled its data this way. Reads were demultiplexed and collapsed into UMI consensus sequences with MIGEC, and V(D)J alignment was performed with MiXCR. Vaccine-responding clonotypes were identified with edgeR using replicate PBMC samples, with FDR below 0.01 and a log2 fold change above 5 up to day 15 being required. Bulk clonotypes were assigned CD4 or CD8 identity according to which sequenced CD4 or CD8 repertoire held them at higher abundance. TCRdb trimmed public reads at Q25 via fastp, called clones via MiXCR and kept in-frame beta chains. Rows with a matching CDR3 protein are joined into one entry that keeps the most common DNA and genes. V and J calls and clone size were set by TCRdb, not the authors. This sample has approximately 110,000 distinct CDR3 sequences in its table, and nearly 7.5% of those were observed once. The leading ten clones occupy approximately 2.7% of the sample.

In light of the paper, this sample's treatment or condition label describes: live attenuated yellow fever vaccine strain. PBMCs were isolated from peripheral blood using a standard Ficoll-Paque protocol. CD4 and CD8 T-cell fractions were isolated with Dynabeads CD4 and CD8 positive selection kits. RNA was extracted with TriZol from bulk PBMCs, CD4 and CD8 fractions, and dextramer-positive and dextramer-negative fractions. This receptor was taken from a man aged 18 to 30 who received the YFV17D yellow fever vaccine. Recombination connected TRBV24-1 to TRBJ1-6; 7 junctional bases match TRBD1. The input for sequencing was CD4+ T cells sorted from PBMCs, taken roughly 10 days after the first yellow fever vaccination. CDR3 region: CATSDETGYSPLHF. The DNA reads TGTGCCACCAGTGATGAGACAGGGTATTCACCCCTCCACTTT.